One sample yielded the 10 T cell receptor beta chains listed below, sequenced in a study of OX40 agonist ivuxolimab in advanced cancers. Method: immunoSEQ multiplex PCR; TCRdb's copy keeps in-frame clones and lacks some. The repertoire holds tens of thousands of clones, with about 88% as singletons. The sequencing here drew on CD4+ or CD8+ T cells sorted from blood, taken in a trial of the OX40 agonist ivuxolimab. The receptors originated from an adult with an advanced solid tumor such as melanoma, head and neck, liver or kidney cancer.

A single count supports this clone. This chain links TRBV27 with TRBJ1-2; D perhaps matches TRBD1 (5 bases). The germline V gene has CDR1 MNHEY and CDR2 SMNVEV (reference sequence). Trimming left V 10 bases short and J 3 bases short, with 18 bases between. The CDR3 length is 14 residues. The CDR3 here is CATRDGGGDYGYTF. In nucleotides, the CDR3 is TGTGCCACCCGAGATGGGGGTGGGGACTATGGCTACACCTTC.

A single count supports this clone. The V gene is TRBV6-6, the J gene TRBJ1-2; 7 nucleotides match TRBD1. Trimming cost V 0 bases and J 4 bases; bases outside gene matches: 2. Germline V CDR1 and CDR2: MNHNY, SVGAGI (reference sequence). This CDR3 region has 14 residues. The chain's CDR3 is CASSYSSGGYGYTF. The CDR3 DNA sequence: TGTGCCAGCAGTTACTCTTCAGGGGGCTATGGCTACACCTTC.

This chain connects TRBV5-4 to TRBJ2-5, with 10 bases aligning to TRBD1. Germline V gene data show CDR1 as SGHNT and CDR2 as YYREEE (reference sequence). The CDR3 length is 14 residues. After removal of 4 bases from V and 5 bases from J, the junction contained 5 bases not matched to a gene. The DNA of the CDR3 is TGTGCCAGCAGCCGACAGGGGGCAGGGGAGACCCAGTACTTC. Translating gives CASSRQGAGETQYF.

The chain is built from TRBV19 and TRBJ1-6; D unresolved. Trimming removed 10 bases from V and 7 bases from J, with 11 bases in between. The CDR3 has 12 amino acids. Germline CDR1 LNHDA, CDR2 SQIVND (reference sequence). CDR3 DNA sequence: TGTGCCACTAACAAGCAAAATTCACCCCTCCACTTT. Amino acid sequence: CATNKQNSPLHF.

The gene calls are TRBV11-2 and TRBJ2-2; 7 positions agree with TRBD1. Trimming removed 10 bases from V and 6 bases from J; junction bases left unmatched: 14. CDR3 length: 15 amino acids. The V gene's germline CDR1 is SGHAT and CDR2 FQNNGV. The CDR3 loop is CATRTGFLEPGELFF. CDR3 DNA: TGTGCCACCAGGACAGGCTTTCTGGAACCCGGGGAGCTGTTTTTT.

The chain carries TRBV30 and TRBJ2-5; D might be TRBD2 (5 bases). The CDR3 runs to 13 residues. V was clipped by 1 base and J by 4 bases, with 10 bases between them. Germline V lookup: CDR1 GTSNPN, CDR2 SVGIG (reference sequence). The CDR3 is CAWSASSPETQYF. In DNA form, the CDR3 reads TGTGCCTGGAGTGCCTCTAGCCCAGAGACCCAGTACTTC.

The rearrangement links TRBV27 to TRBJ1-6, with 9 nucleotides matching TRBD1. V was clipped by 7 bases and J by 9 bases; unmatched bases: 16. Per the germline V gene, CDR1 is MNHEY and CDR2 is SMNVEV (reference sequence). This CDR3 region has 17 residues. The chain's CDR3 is CASIQGALVTSGSPLHF. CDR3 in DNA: TGTGCCAGCATACAGGGGGCCCTTGTGACCTCGGGTTCACCCCTCCACTTT.

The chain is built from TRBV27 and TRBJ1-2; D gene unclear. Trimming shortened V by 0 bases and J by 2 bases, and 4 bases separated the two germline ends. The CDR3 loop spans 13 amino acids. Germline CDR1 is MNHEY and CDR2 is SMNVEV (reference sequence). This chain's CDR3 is CASSLSINYGYTF. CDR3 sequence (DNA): TGTGCCAGCAGTTTATCGATCAACTATGGCTACACCTTC.

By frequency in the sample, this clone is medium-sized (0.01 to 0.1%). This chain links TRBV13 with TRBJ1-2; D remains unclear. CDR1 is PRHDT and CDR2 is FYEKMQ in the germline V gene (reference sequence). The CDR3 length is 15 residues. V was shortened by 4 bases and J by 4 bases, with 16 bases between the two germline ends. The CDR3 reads CASSSTRDGVYGYTF. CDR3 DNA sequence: TGTGCCAGCAGCTCTACCCGAGACGGAGTCTATGGCTACACCTTC.

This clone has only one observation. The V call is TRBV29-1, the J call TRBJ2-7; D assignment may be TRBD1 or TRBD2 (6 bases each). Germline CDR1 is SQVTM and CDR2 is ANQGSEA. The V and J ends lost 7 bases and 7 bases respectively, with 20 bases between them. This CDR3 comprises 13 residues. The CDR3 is CSATGYSRGEQYF. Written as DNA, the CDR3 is TGCAGCGCAACAGGGTATTCCCGGGGGGAGCAGTACTTC.